This is a list of T cell receptor beta chains from one sample in a study of T cell repertoires in cytomegalovirus infection. Their antigen targets remain unknown. TCRdb re-called the reads through MiXCR, storing one row per CDR3 protein. Among about 920,000 distinct CDR3 sequences listed, approximately 32% were seen once. The sample consisted of cultured CD8+ T cells from PBMCs, taken from culture after CMV antigen stimulation. These receptor sequences come from a human donor in good health (CMV status not recorded). Some clones in this sample may be carry-over from other donors' samples. The CDR3 runs from the conserved cysteine through the conserved F or W. Fields, in order: clone size, V gene, J gene, D gene, CDR3 protein, CDR3 DNA. D genes are given only for firm matches. Some rows mark clone size as missing; the rest say once, few, many or name a class of expanded clone.

>-|TRBV5-1|TRBJ2-7|-
CASSPDPTYEQYF
TGCGCCAGCAGCCCGGACCCGACCTACGAGCAGTACTTC
>-|TRBV11-2|TRBJ1-5|-
CASSLDAWQPQHF
TGTGCCAGCAGCTTAGATGCTTGGCAGCCCCAGCATTTT
>-|TRBV6-1|TRBJ2-1|TRBD1
CASSVRDRGYNEQFF
TGTGCCAGCAGTGTACGGGACAGGGGATACAATGAGCAGTTCTTC
>few|TRBV10-3|TRBJ2-3|TRBD2
CAISESEGLAGTDTQYF
TGTGCCATCAGTGAGTCGGAGGGACTAGCGGGGACAGATACGCAGTATTTT
>-|TRBV5-4|TRBJ1-6|-
CASSTRWTDNSPLHF
TGTGCCAGCAGCACCCGTTGGACTGATAATTCACCCCTCCACTTT
>few|TRBV7-6|TRBJ1-1|-
CASSSTRGRDTEAFF
TGTGCCAGCAGCTCAACCCGGGGGAGAGACACTGAAGCTTTCTTT
>-|TRBV7-6|TRBJ2-3|-
CASSPASLITDTQYF
TGTGCCAGCAGTCCTGCCTCTTTAATAACAGATACGCAGTATTTT
>-|TRBV10-1|TRBJ2-2|TRBD2
CASSQRTSGGELFF
TGCGCCAGCAGTCAACGGACTAGCGGGGGGGAGCTGTTTTTT
>-|TRBV15|TRBJ2-3|-
CATSRDSWGTDTQYF
TGTGCCACCAGCAGAGATAGCTGGGGCACAGATACGCAGTATTTT
>few|TRBV6-5|TRBJ2-1|-
CASSFFRGSSYNEQFF
TGTGCCAGCAGTTTCTTCAGGGGTAGCTCCTACAATGAGCAGTTCTTC
>-|TRBV6-6|TRBJ1-1|-
CASSFFWRAPGSTEAFF
TGTGCCAGCAGTTTTTTTTGGAGGGCCCCGGGGAGCACTGAAGCTTTCTTT
>-|TRBV7-1|TRBJ2-1|TRBD2
CASSRLAGLHNEQFF
TGTGCCAGCAGCCGTCTAGCGGGGCTACACAATGAGCAGTTCTTC
>many|TRBV7-9|TRBJ1-5|-
CASSQGPESLGQPQHF
TGTGCCAGCAGCCAAGGTCCGGAGTCTCTAGGTCAGCCCCAGCATTTT
>-|TRBV7-6|TRBJ2-5|-
CASSLIWGRETQYF
TGTGCCAGCAGCTTAATTTGGGGAAGGGAGACCCAGTACTTC
>-|TRBV24-1|TRBJ2-1|TRBD2
CATSDAGTSGTREQFF
TGTGCCACCAGTGATGCCGGGACTAGCGGCACACGAGAGCAGTTCTTC
>-|TRBV19|TRBJ2-1|-
CASSITGQLNEQFF
TGTGCCAGTAGTATAACAGGACAGCTTAATGAGCAGTTCTTC
>once|TRBV12-3/TRBV12-4|TRBJ2-7|TRBD1
CASSLLLQGAEEYEQYF
TGTGCCAGCAGTCTCCTACTACAGGGGGCAGAAGAGTACGAGCAGTACTTC
>-|TRBV29-1|TRBJ1-3|-
CSVDTSGNTIYF
TGCAGCGTTGACACCTCTGGAAACACCATATATTTT
>few|TRBV6-6|TRBJ1-6|-
CASSYPSELNSPLHF
TGTGCCAGCAGTTACCCTTCAGAACTCAATTCACCCCTCCACTTT
>few|TRBV12-3/TRBV12-4|TRBJ2-3|TRBD2
CAVGPSGGPVDTQYF
TGTGCCGTCGGCCCTAGCGGGGGGCCGGTGGATACGCAGTATTTT
>-|TRBV7-9|TRBJ2-7|TRBD2
CASSGLTRGGRSYEQYF
TGTGCCAGCAGCGGCTTAACGCGGGGGGGCCGCTCCTACGAGCAGTACTTC
>-|TRBV20-1|TRBJ1-2|-
CSARESQGDYGYTF
TGCAGTGCTAGAGAATCGCAGGGTGACTATGGCTACACCTTC
>-|TRBV7-9|TRBJ2-2|-
CASTQDTGELFF
TGTGCCAGCACCCAAGACACCGGGGAGCTGTTTTTT
>many|TRBV6-2/TRBV6-3|TRBJ1-2|-
CASSFNYPTWYYGYTF
TGTGCCAGCAGTTTCAACTACCCCACATGGTACTATGGCTACACCTTC
>few|TRBV2|TRBJ1-5|-
CASSESPPDQPQHF
TGTGCCAGCAGTGAGAGTCCCCCCGATCAGCCCCAGCATTTT
>-|TRBV7-2|TRBJ1-1|-
CASSLGFWGSGNTEAFF
TGTGCCAGCAGCTTGGGTTTCTGGGGCTCGGGGAACACTGAAGCTTTCTTT
>-|TRBV29-1|TRBJ2-1|-
CSVDSPSSYNEQFF
TGCAGCGTCGACAGCCCGAGCTCCTACAATGAGCAGTTCTTC
>few|TRBV20-1|TRBJ2-3|TRBD2
CSASGDPGLAGGRTDTQYF
TGCAGTGCTAGTGGAGATCCGGGACTAGCGGGGGGCCGCACAGATACGCAGTATTTT
>few|TRBV6-1|TRBJ2-6|-
CPRWGRTPGANVLTF
TGTCCCAGGTGGGGTAGGACTCCTGGGGCCAACGTCCTGACTTTC
>few|TRBV4-1|TRBJ2-2|TRBD1
CASSKQGLAGELFF
TGCGCCAGCAGTAAACAGGGGCTTGCCGGGGAGCTGTTTTTT
>-|TRBV5-4|TRBJ1-4|-
CASSRDTTTNEKLFF
TGTGCCAGCAGCCGTGACACGACAACTAATGAAAAACTGTTTTTT
>-|TRBV10-3|TRBJ2-5|TRBD1
CAISLQGEKETQYF
TGTGCCATCAGTCTACAGGGGGAGAAAGAGACCCAGTACTTC
>few|TRBV7-3|TRBJ2-3|-
CASSLTPGGLGTDTQYF
TGTGCCAGCAGCTTAACCCCAGGGGGGCTAGGGACAGATACGCAGTATTTT
>-|TRBV4-1|TRBJ2-7|TRBD2
CASSQDGGGGGAYEQYF
TGCGCCAGCAGCCAAGATGGGGGAGGTGGGGGGGCCTACGAGCAGTACTTC
>-|TRBV7-6|TRBJ1-1|-
CASSAGWGVTEAFF
TGTGCCAGCAGCGCCGGGTGGGGTGTCACTGAAGCTTTCTTT
>few|TRBV7-2|TRBJ2-2|-
CASSLAVRANTGELFF
TGTGCCAGCAGCTTAGCGGTCAGGGCGAACACCGGGGAGCTGTTTTTT
>-|TRBV6-2/TRBV6-3|TRBJ1-1|TRBD1
CASELNTGTGVDTEAFF
TGTGCCAGCGAGTTAAACACCGGGACAGGGGTGGACACTGAAGCTTTCTTT
>few|TRBV7-6|TRBJ2-4|-
CASSLNGAKNIQYF
TGTGCCAGCAGCTTAAATGGAGCCAAAAACATTCAGTACTTC
>-|TRBV7-7|TRBJ2-5|-
CASSLRDFQETQYF
TGTGCTAGCAGCTTACGGGATTTCCAAGAGACCCAGTACTTC
>-|TRBV29-1|TRBJ1-2|-
CSVPISGEEAYGYTF
TGCAGCGTTCCTATCAGTGGGGAGGAGGCCTATGGCTACACCTTC
>-|TRBV2|TRBJ1-1|-
CASREKGGARTEAFF
TGTGCCAGCAGGGAAAAGGGGGGGGCGCGGACTGAAGCTTTCTTT
>few|TRBV28|TRBJ2-1|-
CASTPEDGAYNEQFF
TGTGCCAGCACTCCCGAGGACGGAGCCTACAATGAGCAGTTCTTC
>-|TRBV9|TRBJ1-4|-
CASSVGSGAANEKLFF
TGTGCCAGCAGCGTGGGATCGGGGGCTGCTAATGAAAAACTGTTTTTT
>-|TRBV28|TRBJ1-2|-
CASSFRITKVGHYGYTF
TGTGCCAGCAGTTTTCGGATAACGAAAGTCGGCCACTATGGCTACACCTTC
>-|TRBV27|TRBJ2-2|-
CAIRGLTGELFF
TGTGCCATCAGGGGACTCACCGGGGAGCTGTTTTTT
>few|TRBV11-2|TRBJ1-2|-
CASSSSGSQFLYGYTF
TGTGCCAGCAGCTCGTCCGGGTCACAATTTCTCTATGGCTACACCTTC
>many|TRBV7-6|TRBJ2-5|-
CASSLGRYLGGSETQYF
TGTGCCAGCAGCTTAGGAAGATATTTGGGGGGCTCAGAGACCCAGTACTTC
>few|TRBV12-3/TRBV12-4|TRBJ1-2|-
CASSFLFGDGYTF
TGTGCCAGCAGTTTCCTCTTCGGAGACGGCTACACCTTC
>-|TRBV25-1|TRBJ1-4|-
CASSDRDKLVVNTEKLFF
TGTGCCAGCAGTGACCGGGACAAGCTTGTTGTAAATACTGAAAAACTGTTTTTT
>-|TRBV19|TRBJ1-1|TRBD1
CASSPGTGRMSPLNTEAFF
TGTGCCAGTAGCCCCGGGACAGGGAGGATGTCGCCATTAAACACTGAAGCTTTCTTT
>-|TRBV4-2|TRBJ1-1|-
CASSHFQVLNTEAFF
TGTGCCAGCAGCCATTTTCAGGTTCTGAACACTGAAGCTTTCTTT
>-|TRBV6-6|TRBJ2-1|TRBD2
CASSVLAGQYNEQFF
TGTGCCAGCAGTGTTCTAGCGGGACAGTACAATGAGCAGTTCTTC
>many|TRBV5-4|TRBJ1-1|-
CASSLEVPLPNKFRGTEAFF
TGTGCCAGCAGCTTGGAAGTGCCCCTACCGAATAAGTTTAGGGGCACTGAAGCTTTCTTT
>once|TRBV6-2/TRBV6-3|TRBJ1-5|-
CASSYSKGLYSNQPQHF
TGTGCCAGCAGTTACTCGAAGGGCCTTTATAGCAATCAGCCCCAGCATTTT